The clone carrying this T cell receptor beta chain was seen more than once but under ten times. Its target is not known. This specimen belongs to a study of cytomegalovirus exposure and HLA in healthy donors. Study results and limitations: Rare TCR sequences dominated, though some public TCRs recurred in many donors.

Nominal health characterized the donors when sampled, though unrecorded immune exposures were likely. Trimming took off 3 bases at V and 7 bases at J, with 9 bases between the two ends. CDR3 length: 12 residues. Looked up from germline, CDR1 is SEHNR and CDR2 is FQNEAQ (reference sequence). Both 60 Vbeta primers and 13 Jbeta primers went into the PCR. TCRdb's copy holds only in-frame clones and misses some; the assay was immunoSEQ multiplex PCR. The sample consists of approximately 100,000 clones, 79% of them appearing once. The sample taken for sequencing was PBMCs. The rearrangement joins TRBV7-9 to TRBJ1-1, with D tentatively TRBD1 (6 bases). The receptor comes from a woman aged 40 to 49 in good health and CMV-seronegative. Here the CDR3 reads CASSFGQLEAFF. CDR3 bases: TGTGCCAGCAGCTTCGGACAGCTTGAAGCTTTCTTT.